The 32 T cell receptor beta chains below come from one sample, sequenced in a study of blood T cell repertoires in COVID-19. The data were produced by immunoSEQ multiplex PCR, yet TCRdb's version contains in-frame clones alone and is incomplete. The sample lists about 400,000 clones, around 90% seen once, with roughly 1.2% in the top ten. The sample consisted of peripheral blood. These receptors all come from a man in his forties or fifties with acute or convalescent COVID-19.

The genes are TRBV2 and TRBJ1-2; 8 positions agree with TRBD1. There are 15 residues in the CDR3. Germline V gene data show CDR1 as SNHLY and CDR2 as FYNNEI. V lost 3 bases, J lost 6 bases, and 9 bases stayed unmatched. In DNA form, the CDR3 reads TGTGCCAGCAGTGAGTACTCAGGGGGCATAGATGGCTACACCTTC. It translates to CASSEYSGGIDGYTF.

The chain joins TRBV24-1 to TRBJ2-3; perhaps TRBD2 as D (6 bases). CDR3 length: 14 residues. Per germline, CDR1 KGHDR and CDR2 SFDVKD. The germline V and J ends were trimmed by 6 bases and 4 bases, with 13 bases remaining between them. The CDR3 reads CATSPPTGADTQYF. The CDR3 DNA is TGTGCCACCAGTCCCCCGACGGGGGCAGATACGCAGTATTTT.

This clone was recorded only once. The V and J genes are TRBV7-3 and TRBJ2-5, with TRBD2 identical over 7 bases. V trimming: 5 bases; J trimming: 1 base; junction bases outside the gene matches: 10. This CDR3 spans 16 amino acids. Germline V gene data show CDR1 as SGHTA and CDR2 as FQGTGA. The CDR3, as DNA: TGTGCCAGCAGCCCGCATGGTTCTAGCGGCCAAGAGACCCAGTACTTC. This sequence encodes CASSPHGSSGQETQYF.

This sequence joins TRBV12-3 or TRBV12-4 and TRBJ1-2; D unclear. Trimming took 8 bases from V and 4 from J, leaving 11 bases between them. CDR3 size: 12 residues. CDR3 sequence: CASLGVGYGYTF. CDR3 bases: TGTGCCAGCCTCGGGGTGGGCTATGGCTACACCTTC.

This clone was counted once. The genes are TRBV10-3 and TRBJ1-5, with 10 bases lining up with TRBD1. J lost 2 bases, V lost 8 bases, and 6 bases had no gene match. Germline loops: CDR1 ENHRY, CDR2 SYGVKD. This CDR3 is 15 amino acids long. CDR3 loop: CAIANGTGGNQPQHF. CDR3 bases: TGTGCCATCGCCAACGGGACAGGGGGCAATCAGCCCCAGCATTTT.

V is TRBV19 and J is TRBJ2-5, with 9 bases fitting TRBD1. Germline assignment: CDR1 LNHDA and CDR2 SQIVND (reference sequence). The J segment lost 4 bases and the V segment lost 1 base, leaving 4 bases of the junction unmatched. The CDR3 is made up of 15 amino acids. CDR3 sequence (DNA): TGTGCCAGTAGTATAGGGACAGGGGTCGGAGAGACCCAGTACTTC. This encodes CASSIGTGVGETQYF.

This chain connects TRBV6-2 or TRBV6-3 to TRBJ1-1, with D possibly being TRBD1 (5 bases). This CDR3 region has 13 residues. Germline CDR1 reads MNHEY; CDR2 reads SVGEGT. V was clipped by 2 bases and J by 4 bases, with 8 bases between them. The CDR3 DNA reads TGTGCCAGCAGTTACCGCGGGGGCACTGAAGCTTTCTTT. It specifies CASSYRGGTEAFF.

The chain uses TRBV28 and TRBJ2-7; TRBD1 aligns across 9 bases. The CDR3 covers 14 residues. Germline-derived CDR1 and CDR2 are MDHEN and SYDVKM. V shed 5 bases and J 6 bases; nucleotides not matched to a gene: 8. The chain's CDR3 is CASSQTGTGTEQYF. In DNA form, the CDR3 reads TGTGCCAGCAGTCAAACCGGGACAGGGACCGAGCAGTACTTC.

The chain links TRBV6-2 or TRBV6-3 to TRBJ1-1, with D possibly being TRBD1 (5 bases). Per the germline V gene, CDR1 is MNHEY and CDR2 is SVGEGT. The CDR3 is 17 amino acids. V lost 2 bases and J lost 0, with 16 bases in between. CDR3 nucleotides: TGTGCCAGCAGTTACAGCATCGGGGGGTTCATGAACACTGAAGCTTTCTTT. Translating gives CASSYSIGGFMNTEAFF.

This CDR3 reads CASSPLRARDNEQFF. CDR3 coding DNA: TGTGCCAGCTCACCGCTTCGAGCCAGGGACAATGAGCAGTTCTTC. The V and J genes are TRBV18 and TRBJ2-1, with D possibly being TRBD1 (5 bases). CDR3 size: 15 residues. Germline V gene lookup returns CDR1 KGHSH and CDR2 LQKENI. Trimming removed 3 bases from V and 5 bases from J, with 14 bases in between. Using reference TRBV18 and TRBJ2-1 for the parts outside the CDR3, the full variable domain is NAGVMQNPRHLVRRRGQEARLRCSPMKGHSHVYWYRQLPEEGLKFMVYLQKENIIDESGMPKERFSAEFPKEGPSILRIQQVVRGDSAAYFCASSPLRARDNEQFFGPGTRLTVL.

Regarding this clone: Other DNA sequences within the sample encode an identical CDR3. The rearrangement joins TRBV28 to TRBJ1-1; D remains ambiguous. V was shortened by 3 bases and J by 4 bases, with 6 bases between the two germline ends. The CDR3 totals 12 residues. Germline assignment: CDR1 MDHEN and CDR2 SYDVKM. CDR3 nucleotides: TGTGCCAGCAGTTTGGCGGTCACTGAAGCTTTCTTT. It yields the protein CASSLAVTEAFF.

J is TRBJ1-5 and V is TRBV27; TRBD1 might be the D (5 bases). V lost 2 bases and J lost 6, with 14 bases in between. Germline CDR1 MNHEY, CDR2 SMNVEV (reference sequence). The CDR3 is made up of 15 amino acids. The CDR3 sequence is CASSLSGLGGQPQHF. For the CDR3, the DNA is TGTGCCAGCAGTTTAAGTGGCCTGGGGGGTCAGCCCCAGCATTTT.

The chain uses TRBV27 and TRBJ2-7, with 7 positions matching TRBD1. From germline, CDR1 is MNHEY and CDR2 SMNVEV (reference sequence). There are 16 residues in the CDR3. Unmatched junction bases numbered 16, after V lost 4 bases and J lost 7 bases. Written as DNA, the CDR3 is TGTGCCAGCAGTTCTTGGACAGGACGGCTTTTGAGGGAGCAGTACTTC. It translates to CASSSWTGRLLREQYF.

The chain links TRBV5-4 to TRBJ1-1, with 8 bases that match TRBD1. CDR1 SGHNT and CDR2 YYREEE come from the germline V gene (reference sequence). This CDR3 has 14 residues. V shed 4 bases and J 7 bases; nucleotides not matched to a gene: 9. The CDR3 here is CASSPRSGGHEAFF. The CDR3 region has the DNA TGTGCCAGCAGCCCCCGTTCAGGGGGCCATGAAGCTTTCTTT.

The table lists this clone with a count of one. The CDR3 coding sequence is TGTGCCAGCAGCTTACGAGGGTTCGCAGATACGCAGTATTTT. The encoded protein is CASSLRGFADTQYF. The chain has TRBV7-2 and TRBJ2-3; D is perhaps TRBD2 (5 bases). Trimming stripped 2 bases from V and 4 bases from J, with 10 bases between. The V gene's germline CDR1 is SGHTA and CDR2 FQGNSA. The CDR3 runs to 14 residues. Full variable domain (rest looked up from reference TRBV7-2 and TRBJ2-3): GAGVSQSPSNKVTEKGKDVELRCDPISGHTALYWYRQSLGQGLEFLIYFQGNSAPDKSGLPSDRFSAERTGGSVSTLTIQRTQQEDSAVYLCASSLRGFADTQYFGPGTRLTVL.

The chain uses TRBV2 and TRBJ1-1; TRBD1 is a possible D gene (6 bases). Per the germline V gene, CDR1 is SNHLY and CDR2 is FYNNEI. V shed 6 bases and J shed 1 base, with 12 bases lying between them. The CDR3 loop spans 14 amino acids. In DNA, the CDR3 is TGTGCCAGCAGGAGACTGACAGGGAACACTGAAGCTTTCTTT. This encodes CASRRLTGNTEAFF.

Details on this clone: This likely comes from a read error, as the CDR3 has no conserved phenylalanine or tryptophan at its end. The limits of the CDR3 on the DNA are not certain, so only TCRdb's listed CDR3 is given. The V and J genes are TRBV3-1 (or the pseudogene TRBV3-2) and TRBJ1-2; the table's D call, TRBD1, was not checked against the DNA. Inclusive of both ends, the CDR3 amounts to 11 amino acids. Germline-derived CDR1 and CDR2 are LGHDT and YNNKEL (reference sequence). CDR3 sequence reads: CASSSLQGASL.

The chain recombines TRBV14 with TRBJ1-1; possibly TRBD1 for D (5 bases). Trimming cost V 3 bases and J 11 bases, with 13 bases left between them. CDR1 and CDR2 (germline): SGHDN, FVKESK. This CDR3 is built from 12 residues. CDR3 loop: CASSQWGGEAFF. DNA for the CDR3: TGTGCCAGCAGCCAGTGGGGCGGGGAGGCTTTCTTT.

CDR3 region: CASIHLLRREGQFF. The CDR3 DNA follows: TGTGCCAGCATCCACCTCCTTCGGCGGGAGGGGCAGTTCTTC. The chain carries TRBV21-1 and TRBJ2-1; the table gives TRBD2 as D, unverified against the DNA. TRBV21-1 is a listed pseudogene. The CDR3 is 14 residues long.

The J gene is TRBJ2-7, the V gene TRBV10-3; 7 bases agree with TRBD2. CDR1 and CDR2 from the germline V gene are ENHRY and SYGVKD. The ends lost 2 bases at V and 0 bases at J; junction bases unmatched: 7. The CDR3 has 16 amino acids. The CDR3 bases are TGTGCCATCAGTGAGGGTCTAGCGGTAAGCTCCTACGAGCAGTACTTC. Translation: CAISEGLAVSSYEQYF.

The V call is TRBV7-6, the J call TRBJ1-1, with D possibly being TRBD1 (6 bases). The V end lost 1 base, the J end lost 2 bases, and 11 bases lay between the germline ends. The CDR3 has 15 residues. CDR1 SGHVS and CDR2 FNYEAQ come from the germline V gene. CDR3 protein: CASSLVPDSNTEAFF. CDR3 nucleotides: TGTGCCAGCAGCTTAGTTCCGGACAGCAACACTGAAGCTTTCTTT.

In DNA, the CDR3 is TGTGCCAGCAGCCCGGACAGGCGCACAGATACGCAGTATTTT. This gives the protein CASSPDRRTDTQYF. The chain recombines TRBV5-4 with TRBJ2-3; 7 bases line up with TRBD1. V was pared by 4 bases and J by 1 base, with 3 bases of the junction left unmatched. Germline CDR1 reads SGHNT; CDR2 reads YYREEE (reference sequence). This CDR3 region has 14 residues.

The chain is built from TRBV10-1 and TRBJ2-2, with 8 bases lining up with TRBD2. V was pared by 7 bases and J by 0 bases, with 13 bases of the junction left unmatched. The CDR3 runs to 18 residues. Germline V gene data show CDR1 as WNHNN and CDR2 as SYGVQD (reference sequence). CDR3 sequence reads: CASTGSIPGLANTGELFF. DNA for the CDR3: TGCGCCAGCACCGGCTCAATCCCGGGACTAGCGAACACCGGGGAGCTGTTTTTT.

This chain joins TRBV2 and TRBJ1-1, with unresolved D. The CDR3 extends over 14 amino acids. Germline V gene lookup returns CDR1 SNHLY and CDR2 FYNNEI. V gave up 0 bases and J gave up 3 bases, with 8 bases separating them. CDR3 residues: CASSEAPRYTEAFF. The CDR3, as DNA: TGTGCCAGCAGTGAAGCGCCCAGATACACTGAAGCTTTCTTT.

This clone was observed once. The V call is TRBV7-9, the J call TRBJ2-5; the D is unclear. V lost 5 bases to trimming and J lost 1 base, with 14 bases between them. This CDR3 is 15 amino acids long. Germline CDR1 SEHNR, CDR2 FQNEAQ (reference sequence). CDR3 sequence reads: CASSLEWATQETQYF. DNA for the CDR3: TGTGCCAGCAGCCTTGAGTGGGCGACCCAAGAGACCCAGTACTTC.

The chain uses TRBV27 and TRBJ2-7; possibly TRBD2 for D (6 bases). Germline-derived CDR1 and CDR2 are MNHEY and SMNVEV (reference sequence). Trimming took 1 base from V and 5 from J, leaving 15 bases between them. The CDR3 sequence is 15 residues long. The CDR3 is CASSLYSGEFNEQYF. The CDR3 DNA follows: TGTGCCAGCAGTTTATACTCGGGAGAGTTCAACGAGCAGTACTTC.

The CDR3 spells CAVVEPNYGYTF. In nucleotides, the CDR3 is TGTGCCGTCGTGGAGCCTAACTATGGCTACACCTTC. This chain links TRBV6-5 with TRBJ1-2; D ambiguous. V was shortened by 11 bases and J by 0 bases, with 10 bases between the two germline ends. Germline V lookup: CDR1 MNHEY, CDR2 SVGAGI. The CDR3 extends over 12 amino acids.

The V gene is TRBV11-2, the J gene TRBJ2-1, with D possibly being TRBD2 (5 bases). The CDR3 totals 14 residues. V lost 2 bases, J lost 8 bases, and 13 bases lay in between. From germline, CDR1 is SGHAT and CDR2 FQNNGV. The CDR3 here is CASSLRRLVDEQFF. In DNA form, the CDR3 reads TGTGCCAGCAGCTTAAGGAGGCTAGTGGATGAGCAGTTCTTC.

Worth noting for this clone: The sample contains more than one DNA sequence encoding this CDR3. CDR3 in amino acids: CASSERGRRKNIQYF. The DNA for the CDR3 is TGTGCCAGCAGTGAAAGGGGGCGAAGAAAAAACATTCAGTACTTC. J is TRBJ2-4 and V is TRBV2, with 7 positions matching TRBD1. Looked up from germline, CDR1 is SNHLY and CDR2 is FYNNEI. The trim removed 2 bases at V and 4 bases at J, leaving 5 bases unmatched. CDR3 length: 15 residues.

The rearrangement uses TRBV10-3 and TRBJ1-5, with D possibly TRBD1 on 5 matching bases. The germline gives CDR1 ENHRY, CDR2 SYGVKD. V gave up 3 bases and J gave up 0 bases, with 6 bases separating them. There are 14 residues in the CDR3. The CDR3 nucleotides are TGTGCCATCAGTGACAGGGTTAGCAATCAGCCCCAGCATTTT. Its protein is CAISDRVSNQPQHF.

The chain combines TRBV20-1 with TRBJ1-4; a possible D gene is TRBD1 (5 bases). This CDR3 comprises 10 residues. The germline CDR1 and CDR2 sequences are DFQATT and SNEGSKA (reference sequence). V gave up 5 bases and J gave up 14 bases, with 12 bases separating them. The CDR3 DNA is TGCAGTGCTGAGGACAATAGGCTGTTTTTT. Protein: CSAEDNRLFF.

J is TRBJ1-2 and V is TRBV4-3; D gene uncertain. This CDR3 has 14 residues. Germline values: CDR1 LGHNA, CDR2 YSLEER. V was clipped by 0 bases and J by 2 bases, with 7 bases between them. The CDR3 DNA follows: TGCGCCAGCAGCCAAGATCCGGGAAACTATGGCTACACCTTC. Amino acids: CASSQDPGNYGYTF.